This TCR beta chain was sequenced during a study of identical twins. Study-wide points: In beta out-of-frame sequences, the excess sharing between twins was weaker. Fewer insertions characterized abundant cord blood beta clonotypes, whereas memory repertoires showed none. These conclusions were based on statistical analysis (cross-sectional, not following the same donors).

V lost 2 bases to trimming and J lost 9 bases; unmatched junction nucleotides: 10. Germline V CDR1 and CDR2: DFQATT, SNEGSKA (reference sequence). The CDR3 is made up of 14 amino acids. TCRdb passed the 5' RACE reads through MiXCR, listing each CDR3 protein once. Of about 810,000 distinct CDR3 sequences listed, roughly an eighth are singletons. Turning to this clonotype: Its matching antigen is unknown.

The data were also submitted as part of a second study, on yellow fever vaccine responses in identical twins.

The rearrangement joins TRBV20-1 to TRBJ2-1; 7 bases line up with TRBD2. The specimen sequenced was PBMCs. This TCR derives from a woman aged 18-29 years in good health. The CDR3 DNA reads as TGCAGTGCTAGACGTGGTGGGGGACTAAGTGAGCAGTTCTTC. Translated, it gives CSARRGGGLSEQFF.